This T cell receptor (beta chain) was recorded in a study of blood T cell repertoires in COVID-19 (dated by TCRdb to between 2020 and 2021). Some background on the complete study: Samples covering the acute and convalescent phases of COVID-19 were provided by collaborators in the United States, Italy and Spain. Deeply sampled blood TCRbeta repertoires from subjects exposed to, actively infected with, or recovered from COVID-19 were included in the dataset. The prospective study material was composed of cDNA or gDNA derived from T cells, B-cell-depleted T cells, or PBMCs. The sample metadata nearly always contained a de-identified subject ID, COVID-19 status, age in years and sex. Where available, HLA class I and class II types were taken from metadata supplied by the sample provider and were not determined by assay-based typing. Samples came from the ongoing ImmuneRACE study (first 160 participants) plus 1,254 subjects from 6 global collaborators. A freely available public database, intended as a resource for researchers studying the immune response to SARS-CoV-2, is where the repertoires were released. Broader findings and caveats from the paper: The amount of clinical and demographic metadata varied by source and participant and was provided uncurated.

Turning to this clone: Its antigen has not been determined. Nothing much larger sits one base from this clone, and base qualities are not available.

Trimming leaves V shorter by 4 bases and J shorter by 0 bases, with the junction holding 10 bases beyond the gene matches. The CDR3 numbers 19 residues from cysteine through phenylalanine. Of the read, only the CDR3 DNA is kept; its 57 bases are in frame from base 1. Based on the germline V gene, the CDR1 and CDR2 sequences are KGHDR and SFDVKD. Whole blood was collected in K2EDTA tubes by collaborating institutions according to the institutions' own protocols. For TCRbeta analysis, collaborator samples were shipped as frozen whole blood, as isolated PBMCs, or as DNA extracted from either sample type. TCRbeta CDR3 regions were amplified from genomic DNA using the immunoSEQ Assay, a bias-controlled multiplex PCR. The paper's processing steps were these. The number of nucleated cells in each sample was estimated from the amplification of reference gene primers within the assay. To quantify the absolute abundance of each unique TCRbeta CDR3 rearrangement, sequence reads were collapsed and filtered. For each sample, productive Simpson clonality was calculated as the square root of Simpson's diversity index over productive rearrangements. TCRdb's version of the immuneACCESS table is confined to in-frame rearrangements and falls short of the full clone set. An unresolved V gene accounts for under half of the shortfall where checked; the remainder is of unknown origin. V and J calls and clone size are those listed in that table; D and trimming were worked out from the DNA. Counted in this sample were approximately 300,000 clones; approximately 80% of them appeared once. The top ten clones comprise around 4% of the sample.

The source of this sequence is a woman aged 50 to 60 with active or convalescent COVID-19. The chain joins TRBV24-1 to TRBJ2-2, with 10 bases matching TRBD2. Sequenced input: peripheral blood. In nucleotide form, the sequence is TGTGCCACCAGTGACCCCTCCAGACTAGCGGGCCCGAACACCGGGGAGCTGTTTTTT. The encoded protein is CATSDPSRLAGPNTGELFF.